In this sample, the clone carrying this TCR beta chain turned up once. Its antigen is still unknown. The sample comes from a study of vaccination and CD4 T cells after COVID-19. Study details: The convalescent population consisted of six males and four females, two of whom were of Hispanic ethnicity.

This CDR3 spans 13 amino acids. Germline V gives CDR1 SGHTA, CDR2 FQGNSA. Trimming took off 1 base at V and 1 base at J, with 4 bases between the two ends. The Oncomine TCR Beta short-read assay was applied to DNA of cultured CD4+ T cells. TCRdb re-called the PCR reads through MiXCR, storing one row per CDR3 protein. The table lists about 17,000 distinct CDR3 sequences, roughly three quarters of them singletons, with roughly 15% in the top ten. Treatment specified: roughly 11-day PBMC culture with coronavirus spike peptide pools or control peptides (ViraFEST assay). The source is a human donor who had recovered from COVID-19. The specimen was CD4+ T cells from blood, cultured in vitro. V gene TRBV7-2 combines with J gene TRBJ1-2; D is undetermined. CDR3 amino acids: CASSLDNNYGYTF. The CDR3 DNA is TGTGCCAGCAGCTTAGACAATAACTATGGCTACACCTTC. Complete variable domain (other parts from reference TRBV7-2 and TRBJ1-2): GAGVSQSPSNKVTEKGKDVELRCDPISGHTALYWYRQSLGQGLEFLIYFQGNSAPDKSGLPSDRFSAERTGGSVSTLTIQRTQQEDSAVYLCASSLDNNYGYTFGSGTRLTVV.